The TCR beta chain under discussion was sequenced for a study of blood T cell repertoires in COVID-19 (dated by TCRdb to about 2020). Looking at the study overall: The collaborator samples originated in the United States, Italy and Spain and spanned the acute and convalescent phases of COVID-19. The repertoires were released in a freely available public database intended as a resource for research on the immune response to SARS-CoV-2. A de-identified subject ID, COVID-19 status, age in years and sex were almost always included in the sample metadata. Subjects who had been exposed to COVID-19, were actively infected with it, or had recovered from it provided the deeply sampled blood TCRbeta repertoires that made up the dataset. Where HLA class I and class II types were available, the types were taken from metadata supplied by the sample provider, not from assay-based typing. Samples came from the ongoing ImmuneRACE study (first 160 participants) plus 1,254 subjects from 6 global collaborators. The material from the prospective study consisted of cDNA or gDNA derived from T cells, B-cell-depleted T cells, or PBMCs.

Between the V and J ends, shortened by 7 bases and 7 bases respectively, the junction contains 23 bases. The CDR3 runs 15 residues from the cysteine to the phenylalanine. Here the CDR3 DNA is all that survives: 45 bases in frame from base 1. CDR1 is given as SNHLY and CDR2 as FYNNEI, both from the germline V gene. TCRbeta CDR3 regions were amplified from genomic DNA using the immunoSEQ Assay, a bias-controlled multiplex PCR. Regarding the original processing steps: The number of nucleated cells in each sample was estimated from the amplification of reference gene primers within the assay. To quantify the absolute abundance of each unique TCRbeta CDR3 rearrangement, sequence reads were collapsed and filtered. For each sample, productive Simpson clonality was calculated as the square root of Simpson's diversity index over productive rearrangements. TCRdb re-hosts the immuneACCESS table, in-frame sequences only. Its copies lack some clones; in the studies checked, an unresolved V gene accounts for under half of them, and the cause for the rest is not known. For V, J and clone size, that table is used; D and trimming come from the DNA. This sample comprises about 230,000 clones, 83% of them detected only once. The top ten hold 2% to 3% of the sample.

Concerning this clone: No cognate antigen has been identified for it. Base qualities are not recorded, but no much larger clone differs from it by a single base.

Whole blood was collected in K2EDTA tubes by collaborating institutions according to the institutions' own protocols. For TCRbeta analysis, collaborator samples were shipped as frozen whole blood, as isolated PBMCs, or as DNA extracted from either sample type. General conclusions and limits of the study: The amount of clinical and demographic metadata varied by source and participant and was provided uncurated.

The sequenced sample was peripheral blood. This receptor was obtained from a woman in her 70s with active or convalescent COVID-19. The V gene is TRBV2 and the J gene is TRBJ2-7; perhaps TRBD2 is the D gene, with 6 bases matching. At the DNA level, the sequence is TGTGCCAGCAAGATAACCCGGGACCCCGGGGGAGAGCAGTACTTC. Its protein reads: CASKITRDPGGEQYF.